This T cell receptor beta chain was documented in a study of OX40 agonist ivuxolimab in advanced cancers. Study-level findings and limits: Some of the lowest clonal expansion was seen in partial responders at 0.1-3.0 mg/kg. In general, CD8+ T cells held more expanded clones than CD4+ did, on average.

J gave up 5 bases and V 0 bases, and 11 bases lay outside the gene matches. This CDR3 spans 17 amino acids. The germline CDR1 and CDR2 sequences are GTSNPN and SVGIG (reference sequence). As concerns this clone: Its target is unknown.

Sequencing used immunoSEQ multiplex PCR; TCRdb keeps in-frame clones, though not all of them. The data hold fewer than 90,000 clones, with around nine tenths observed a single time. J is TRBJ2-5 and V is TRBV30; 11 positions agree with TRBD2. The specimen comprised CD4+ or CD8+ T cells sorted from blood, sampled in a trial of the OX40 agonist ivuxolimab. The receptor's source is an adult with an advanced solid tumor such as melanoma, head and neck, liver or kidney cancer. The CDR3: CAWSVRGLAGGGETQYF. CDR3 coding DNA: TGTGCCTGGAGTGTACGAGGTCTAGCGGGAGGCGGGGAGACCCAGTACTTC.